Listed here are 25 T cell receptor beta chains from one sample, sequenced in a study of OX40 agonist ivuxolimab in advanced cancers. Data came from immunoSEQ multiplex PCR; TCRdb stores just in-frame clones and leaves some out. The sample has 15,000 to 20,000 clones, about 73% seen once. The specimen comprised CD4+ or CD8+ T cells sorted from blood, sampled in a trial of the OX40 agonist ivuxolimab. The source is an adult with an advanced solid tumor such as melanoma, head and neck, liver or kidney cancer.

The chain joins TRBV30 to TRBJ1-2; no clear D gene. The CDR3 has 12 amino acids. V gave up 5 bases and J gave up 8 bases, with 15 bases separating them. Looked up from germline, CDR1 is GTSNPN and CDR2 is SVGIG (reference sequence). The DNA of the CDR3 is TGTGCCTGGGGTAAATTATCTAAAGGCTACACCTTC. Translating gives CAWGKLSKGYTF.

This chain uses TRBV27 with TRBJ1-5; a possible D gene is TRBD1 (6 bases). Germline V CDR1 and CDR2: MNHEY, SMNVEV (reference sequence). The CDR3 covers 14 residues. Trimming cost V 6 bases and J 0 bases, with 9 bases left between them. Here the CDR3 reads CASRQQGSNQPQHF. The CDR3 region has the DNA TGTGCCAGCAGGCAACAGGGTAGCAATCAGCCCCAGCATTTT.

The chain links TRBV4-3 to TRBJ2-1, with 9 nucleotides matching TRBD2. Germline loops: CDR1 LGHNA, CDR2 YSLEER. Losses at the gene ends were 0 bases for V and 3 bases for J; bases not matched to a gene: 3. This CDR3 has 16 amino acids. The CDR3 reads CASSQDRAGGYNEQFF. CDR3 nucleotides: TGCGCCAGCAGCCAAGATCGAGCGGGGGGCTACAATGAGCAGTTCTTC.

The chain couples TRBV2 to TRBJ1-2; TRBD1 is a possible D gene (5 bases). CDR3 length: 14 amino acids. The germline gives CDR1 SNHLY, CDR2 FYNNEI. The germline V and J ends were trimmed by 3 bases and 6 bases, with 14 bases remaining between them. This CDR3 is CASSDEAGEDGYTF. CDR3 sequence (DNA): TGTGCCAGCAGTGACGAGGCGGGGGAGGATGGCTACACCTTC. Drawing the rest from reference TRBV2 and TRBJ1-2, the complete variable domain is EPEVTQTPSHQVTQMGQEVILRCVPISNHLYFYWYRQILGQKVEFLVSFYNNEISEKSEIFDDQFSVERPDGSNFTLKIRSTKLEDSAMYFCASSDEAGEDGYTFGSGTRLTVV.

About this clone: This may arise from a read error, as a much more abundant clone is one base away. V usage is TRBV7-6 and J usage is TRBJ2-1, with 8 bases fitting TRBD2. Germline V gene sequence: CDR1 SGHVS, CDR2 FNYEAQ. V shed 3 bases and J 0 bases; nucleotides not matched to a gene: 1. CDR3 length: 15 amino acids. The CDR3 reads CASSFSGSSYNEQFF. DNA for the CDR3: TGTGCCAGCAGCTTCAGCGGGAGCTCCTACAATGAGCAGTTCTTC.

The rearrangement joins TRBV9 to TRBJ2-7, with D perhaps assigned TRBD1 or TRBD2 (5 bases each). This CDR3 has 15 residues. Germline values: CDR1 SGDLS, CDR2 YYNGEE. V lost 3 bases and J lost 7, with 20 bases in between. The CDR3 loop reads CASSASGTTGFEQYF. The CDR3 DNA reads TGTGCCAGCAGCGCCTCGGGGACGACGGGCTTTGAGCAGTACTTC.

The rearrangement links TRBV28 to TRBJ2-1; TRBD2 is a possible D gene (6 bases). This CDR3 has 16 amino acids. Germline CDR1 MDHEN, CDR2 SYDVKM. V was trimmed by 2 bases and J by 7 bases, leaving 18 bases between them. In DNA form, the CDR3 reads TGTGCCAGCAGTTTAGGGTCGGGAGCGAGTGGAAATGAGCAGTTCTTC. It yields the protein CASSLGSGASGNEQFF.

The V call is TRBV2, the J call TRBJ2-1; 10 nucleotides line up with TRBD2. After removal of 6 bases from V and 6 bases from J, the junction contained 11 bases not matched to a gene. From germline, CDR1 is SNHLY and CDR2 FYNNEI. CDR3 size: 16 residues. In DNA, the CDR3 is TGTGCCAGCAGACCTCCAGCGGGAGGGCGAGGCAATGAGCAGTTCTTC. It is translated as CASRPPAGGRGNEQFF.

The chain couples TRBV7-9 to TRBJ1-4; no clear D. The V gene lost 1 base and the J gene lost 8 bases, with 17 bases spanning the gap. This CDR3 has 16 residues. Germline CDR1 and CDR2: SEHNR and FQNEAQ (reference sequence). The DNA of the CDR3 is TGTGCCAGCAGCTTAGGAGAAGACGAGAGGCCAGAAAAACTGTTTTTT. Amino acids: CASSLGEDERPEKLFF. The full variable domain, completed using reference TRBV7-9 and TRBJ1-4, is DTGVSQNPRHKITKRGQNVTFRCDPISEHNRLYWYRQTLGQGPEFLTYFQNEAQLEKSRLLSDRFSAERPKGSFSTLEIQRTEQGDSAMYLCASSLGEDERPEKLFFGSGTQLSVL.

The table lists this clone with a count of one. This chain uses TRBV15 with TRBJ1-2, with 8 bases fitting TRBD1. CDR1 and CDR2 from the germline V gene are LNHNV and YYDKDF (reference sequence). CDR3 length equals 14 residues. The ends lost 0 bases at V and 6 bases at J; junction bases unmatched: 3. The CDR3 DNA is TGTGCCACCAGCAGAGATAGGGACAGGAATGGCTACACCTTC. It translates to CATSRDRDRNGYTF.

This chain uses TRBV29-1 with TRBJ1-2, with 12 bases that match TRBD1. This CDR3 is 16 amino acids long. V dropped 2 bases and J dropped 3; count of bases not matched to a gene: 7. Germline CDR1 SQVTM, CDR2 ANQGSEA. The CDR3 here is CSVESGQGAWDYGYTF. CDR3 in DNA: TGCAGCGTTGAATCGGGACAGGGGGCATGGGACTATGGCTACACCTTC.

The V gene is TRBV5-5, the J gene TRBJ2-7; either TRBD1 or TRBD2 may fit D (7 bases each). Germline CDR1 and CDR2: SGHKS and YYEKEE (reference sequence). With 7 bases removed from V and 0 bases from J, the gap between germline ends came to 11 bases. This CDR3 is built from 13 residues. The CDR3 region is CASSGGVSYEQYF. CDR3 DNA: TGTGCCAGCTCAGGGGGGGTCTCCTACGAGCAGTACTTC. Combining the CDR3 with reference TRBV5-5 and TRBJ2-7 gives the whole variable domain DAGVTQSPTHLIKTRGQQVTLRCSPISGHKSVSWYQQVLGQGPQFIFQYYEKEERGRGNFPDRFSARQFPNYSSELNVNALLLGDSALYLCASSGGVSYEQYFGPGTRLTVT.

The chain links TRBV29-1 to TRBJ2-2, with D unclear. Deletions cut 7 bases from V and 6 bases from J, with 9 bases between. This CDR3 comprises 11 residues. Looked up from germline, CDR1 is SQVTM and CDR2 is ANQGSEA. CDR3 DNA sequence: TGCAGCGGCGATTACGCCGGGGAGCTGTTTTTT. Its protein product is CSGDYAGELFF.

This clone was seen only a few times. This chain uses TRBV28 with TRBJ1-5; no definite D call. The CDR3 extends over 13 amino acids. The V end was cut by 3 bases, the J end by 6 bases, with 9 bases between. CDR1 and CDR2 from the germline V gene are MDHEN and SYDVKM. The CDR3 DNA reads TGTGCCAGCAGTTTGGCGGGGATTCAGCCCCAGCATTTT. It yields the protein CASSLAGIQPQHF.

The genes are TRBV19 and TRBJ1-1, with a tentative D call TRBD1 (6 bases). The germline gives CDR1 LNHDA, CDR2 SQIVND (reference sequence). The CDR3 has 15 amino acids. Trimming pared 7 bases from V and 2 bases from J, leaving 17 bases between. CDR3 in DNA: TGTGCCAGTACCCCCGACAGAGGGGGTAACACTGAAGCTTTCTTT. Its translation is CASTPDRGGNTEAFF.

The chain uses TRBV25-1 and TRBJ1-1; TRBD1 is a possible D gene (5 bases). Deletions cut 6 bases from V and 3 bases from J, with 14 bases between. This CDR3 spans 14 amino acids. Germline V gene lookup returns CDR1 MGHDK and CDR2 SYGVNS. CDR3 sequence reads: CASSLGVGHTEAFF. DNA of the CDR3: TGTGCCAGCAGCTTGGGGGTGGGACACACTGAAGCTTTCTTT.

The CDR3 loop reads CASSIVSGGTEAFF. DNA of the CDR3: TGTGCCAGTAGTATAGTATCAGGGGGCACTGAAGCTTTCTTT. V gene TRBV19 combines with J gene TRBJ1-1, with 7 nucleotides matching TRBD1. This CDR3 has 14 amino acids. Looked up from germline, CDR1 is LNHDA and CDR2 is SQIVND (reference sequence). J gave up 4 bases and V 1 base, and 3 bases lay outside the gene matches.

This clone was counted between two and nine times. V is TRBV9 and J is TRBJ1-5; 7 nucleotides agree with TRBD1. The junction had 9 bases not matched to a gene; V was cut back by 4 bases and J by 5 bases. The CDR3 sequence is 15 residues long. Per germline, CDR1 SGDLS and CDR2 YYNGEE. CDR3 sequence reads: CASSPQGGEDQPQHF. The CDR3 DNA is TGTGCCAGCAGCCCTCAGGGGGGGGAGGATCAGCCCCAGCATTTT.

The rearrangement links TRBV6-5 to TRBJ1-2; 7 bases match TRBD1. Trimming took 7 bases from V and 6 from J; bases not matched to a gene: 8. Germline V gene lookup returns CDR1 MNHEY and CDR2 SVGAGI. The CDR3 spans 13 residues. CDR3 DNA: TGTGCCAGCACTAAGACAGGGAAGGATGGCTACACCTTC. It encodes CASTKTGKDGYTF.

The chain combines TRBV6-5 with TRBJ2-7, with D unclear. Trimming cost V 5 bases and J 4 bases, with 9 bases left between them. Per germline, CDR1 MNHEY and CDR2 SVGAGI. This CDR3 is built from 12 residues. CDR3 DNA sequence: TGTGCCAGCAGTCTAGGTCGGTACGAGCAGTACTTC. It translates to CASSLGRYEQYF.

This rearrangement joins TRBV7-9 to TRBJ2-5; D gene ambiguous. The CDR3 has 13 amino acids. Trimming shortened V by 5 bases and J by 1 base, and 8 bases separated the two germline ends. The germline V gene has CDR1 SEHNR and CDR2 FQNEAQ (reference sequence). The chain's CDR3 is CASSPQSQETQYF. The CDR3 nucleotides read TGTGCCAGCAGCCCCCAATCCCAAGAGACCCAGTACTTC.

This clone was observed a handful of times. V gene TRBV5-6 combines with J gene TRBJ1-1; 7 nucleotides agree with TRBD1. Germline trimming cut 1 base from V and 4 bases from J; bases unmatched to any gene: 1. The CDR3 loop spans 13 amino acids. Germline V gene lookup returns CDR1 SGHDT and CDR2 YYEEEE. The CDR3 nucleotides are TGTGCCAGCAGCTTGTACAGGGGCACTGAAGCTTTCTTT. This gives the protein CASSLYRGTEAFF.

This sequence joins TRBV19 and TRBJ2-1, with a weak D call TRBD2 (5 bases). Deletions cut 7 bases from V and 2 bases from J, with 15 bases between. The CDR3 consists of 15 residues. CDR1 LNHDA and CDR2 SQIVND come from the germline V gene (reference sequence). CDR3 nucleotide sequence: TGTGCCAGTACTTTAAGCGGTCACCCCTACAATGAGCAGTTCTTC. Amino acids: CASTLSGHPYNEQFF.

Here the CDR3 reads CASSLYPGGNTGELFF. The CDR3 DNA follows: TGTGCCAGCAGTTTATACCCAGGGGGGAACACCGGGGAGCTGTTTTTT. The J gene is TRBJ2-2, the V gene TRBV27; 7 bases map to TRBD1. The length of the CDR3 is 16 residues. Germline values: CDR1 MNHEY, CDR2 SMNVEV (reference sequence). J gave up 1 base and V 1 base, and 3 bases lay outside the gene matches.

The chain combines TRBV5-4 with TRBJ2-7, with TRBD1 matching 11 bases. Per germline, CDR1 SGHNT and CDR2 YYREEE (reference sequence). The CDR3 is 17 residues long. V lost 0 bases to trimming and J lost 2 bases; unmatched junction nucleotides: 7. CDR3 bases: TGTGCCAGCAGCTTGGGGGGACAGGGGGGGTTCCCCTACGAGCAGTACTTC. Amino acids: CASSLGGQGGFPYEQYF.